These T cell receptor beta chains were read from a single sample in a study of T-cell reconstitution after alpha-beta-depleted transplantation in children. TCRdb re-derived calls from the PCR reads in MiXCR, one entry per CDR3 protein. In the table there are 450,000 to 600,000 distinct CDR3 sequences, 10% to 15% of which are singletons. The sample here was PBMCs, mostly from graft donor cells, taken 360 days after TCRalphabeta/CD19-depleted stem cell transplant. The receptors were sampled from a male patient between 10 and 17 years old who had a stem cell transplant for acute myeloid leukemia, so the T cells may come from the graft donor. Both conserved end residues are part of each CDR3. D genes are given only for firm matches. Not all rows give a size; the values are once, few, many and, for expanded clones, a class.

J | D | V | size | DNA | CDR3
TRBJ1-4 | TRBD1 | TRBV27 | many | TGTGCCAGCAGTTACGCCCGTACAGGGGGCAATGAAAAACTGTTTTTT | CASSYARTGGNEKLFF
TRBJ2-5 | TRBD2 | TRBV12-3/TRBV12-4 | many | TGTGCCAGCAGTCCCCCGGGACTAGCGGGAGACGGTGAGACCCAGTACTTC | CASSPPGLAGDGETQYF
TRBJ2-1 | TRBD2 | TRBV6-1 | - | TGTGCCAGCAAAAGGACTAGCGGGAGGGATAATGAGCAGTTCTTC | CASKRTSGRDNEQFF
TRBJ2-7 | TRBD1 | TRBV29-1 | - | TGCAGCGTCGGGACAGGCGCTTGGTACGAGCAGTACTTC | CSVGTGAWYEQYF
TRBJ2-3 | TRBD1 | TRBV20-1 | - | TGCAGTGCTAGAGATGTAGGGGGCCGGGGAGATACGCAGTATTTT | CSARDVGGRGDTQYF
TRBJ2-3 | TRBD2 | TRBV20-1 | - | TGCAGTGCTAGGAGGGGAGCGGGAGTCCCAGATACGCAGTATTTT | CSARRGAGVPDTQYF
TRBJ2-7 | TRBD2 | TRBV12-3/TRBV12-4 | many | TGTGCCAGCAGTTTGGGGCGGGAGGCCAACTACGAGCAGTACTTC | CASSLGREANYEQYF
TRBJ2-7 | TRBD2 | TRBV20-1 | - | TGCAGTGCTAGTCCTAGCGGGGACGAGCAGTACTTC | CSASPSGDEQYF
TRBJ2-3 | - | TRBV12-3/TRBV12-4 | few | TGTGCCACCTCGATCCGACAGGTCCTCACAGATACGCAGTATTTT | CATSIRQVLTDTQYF
TRBJ2-1 | - | TRBV28 | few | TGTGCCAGCAGTTTAACGCTTTATGAGCAGTTCTTC | CASSLTLYEQFF
TRBJ2-5 | TRBD2 | TRBV11-2 | few | TGTGCCAGCAGCTCGAAATTAGCGGGAGCAGGGGAGACCCAGTACTTC | CASSSKLAGAGETQYF
TRBJ2-5 | - | TRBV7-9 | many | TGTGCCAGCAGCTTACTCGGCGGGGAGTCCCAGTACTTC | CASSLLGGESQYF
TRBJ2-3 | TRBD1 | TRBV20-1 | few | TGCAGTGCTAGCGGCGACAGGGTCGTGTATGGAGCAGATACGCAGTATTTT | CSASGDRVVYGADTQYF